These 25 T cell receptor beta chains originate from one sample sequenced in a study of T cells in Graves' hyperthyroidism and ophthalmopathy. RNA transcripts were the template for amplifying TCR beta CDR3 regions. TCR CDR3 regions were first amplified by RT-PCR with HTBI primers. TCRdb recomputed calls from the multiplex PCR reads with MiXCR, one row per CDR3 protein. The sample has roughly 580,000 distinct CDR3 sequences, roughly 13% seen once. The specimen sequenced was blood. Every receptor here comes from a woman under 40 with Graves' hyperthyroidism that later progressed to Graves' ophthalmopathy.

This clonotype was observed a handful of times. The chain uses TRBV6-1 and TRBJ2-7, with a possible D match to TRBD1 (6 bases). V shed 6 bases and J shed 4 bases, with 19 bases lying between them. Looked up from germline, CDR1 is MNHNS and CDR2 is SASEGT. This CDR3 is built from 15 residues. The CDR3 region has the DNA TGTGCCAGCAGCCCCCGCGGGCAGGGGATTTACGAGCAGTACTTC. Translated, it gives CASSPRGQGIYEQYF.

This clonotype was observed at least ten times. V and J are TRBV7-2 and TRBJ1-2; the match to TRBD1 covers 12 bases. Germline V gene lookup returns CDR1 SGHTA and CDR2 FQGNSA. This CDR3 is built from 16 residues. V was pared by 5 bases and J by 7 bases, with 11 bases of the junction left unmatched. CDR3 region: CASSQGTGGRIGGYTF. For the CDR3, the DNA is TGTGCCAGCAGCCAGGGGACAGGGGGCAGAATCGGTGGCTACACCTTC. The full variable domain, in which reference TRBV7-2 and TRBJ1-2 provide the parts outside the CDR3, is GAGVSQSPSNKVTEKGKDVELRCDPISGHTALYWYRQSLGQGLEFLIYFQGNSAPDKSGLPSDRFSAERTGGSVSTLTIQRTQQEDSAVYLCASSQGTGGRIGGYTFGSGTRLTVV.

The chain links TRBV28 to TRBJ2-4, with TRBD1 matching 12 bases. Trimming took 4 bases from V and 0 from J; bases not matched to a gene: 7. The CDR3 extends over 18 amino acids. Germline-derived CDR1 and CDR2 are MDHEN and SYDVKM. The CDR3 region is CASSWGQGANLAKNIQYF. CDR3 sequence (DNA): TGTGCCAGCAGTTGGGGACAGGGGGCGAACCTAGCCAAAAACATTCAGTACTTC.

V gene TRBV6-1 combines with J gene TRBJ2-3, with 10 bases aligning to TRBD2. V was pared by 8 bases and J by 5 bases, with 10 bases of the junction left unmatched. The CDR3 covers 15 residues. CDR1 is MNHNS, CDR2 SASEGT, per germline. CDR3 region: CASREAGGSGDTQYF. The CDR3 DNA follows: TGTGCCAGCCGAGAAGCGGGAGGGTCAGGAGATACGCAGTATTTT.

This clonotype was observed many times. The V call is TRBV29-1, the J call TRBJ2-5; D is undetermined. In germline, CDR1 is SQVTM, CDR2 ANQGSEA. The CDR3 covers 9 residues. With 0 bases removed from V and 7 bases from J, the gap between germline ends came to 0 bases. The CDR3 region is CSVEETQYF. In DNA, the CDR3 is TGCAGCGTTGAAGAGACCCAGTACTTC.

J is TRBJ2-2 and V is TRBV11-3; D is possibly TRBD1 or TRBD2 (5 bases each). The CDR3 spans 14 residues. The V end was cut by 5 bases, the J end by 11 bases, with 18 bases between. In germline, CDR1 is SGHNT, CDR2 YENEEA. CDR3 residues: CASSITGTRSELFF. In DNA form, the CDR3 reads TGTGCCAGCAGCATTACCGGGACCCGCTCAGAGCTGTTTTTT.

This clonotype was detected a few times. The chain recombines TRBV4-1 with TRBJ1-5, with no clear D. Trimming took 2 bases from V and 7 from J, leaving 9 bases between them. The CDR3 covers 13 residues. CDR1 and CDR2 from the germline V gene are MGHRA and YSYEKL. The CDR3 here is CASSQPGSQPQHF. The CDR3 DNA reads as TGCGCCAGCAGCCAACCCGGTTCACAGCCCCAGCATTTT.

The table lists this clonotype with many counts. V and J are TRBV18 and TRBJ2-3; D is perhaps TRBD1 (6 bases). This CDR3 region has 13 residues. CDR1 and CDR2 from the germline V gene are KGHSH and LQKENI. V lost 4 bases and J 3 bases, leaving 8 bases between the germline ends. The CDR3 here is CASSLGQTDTQYF. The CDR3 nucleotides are TGTGCCAGCTCACTCGGACAGACAGATACGCAGTATTTT. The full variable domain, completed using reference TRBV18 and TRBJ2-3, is NAGVMQNPRHLVRRRGQEARLRCSPMKGHSHVYWYRQLPEEGLKFMVYLQKENIIDESGMPKERFSAEFPKEGPSILRIQQVVRGDSAAYFCASSLGQTDTQYFGPGTRLTVL.

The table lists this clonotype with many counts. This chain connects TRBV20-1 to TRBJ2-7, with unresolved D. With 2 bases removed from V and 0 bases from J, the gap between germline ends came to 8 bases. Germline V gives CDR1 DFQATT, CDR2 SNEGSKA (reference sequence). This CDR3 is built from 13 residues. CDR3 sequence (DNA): TGCAGTGCTAGATGGGCGTCCTCCTACGAGCAGTACTTC. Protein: CSARWASSYEQYF.

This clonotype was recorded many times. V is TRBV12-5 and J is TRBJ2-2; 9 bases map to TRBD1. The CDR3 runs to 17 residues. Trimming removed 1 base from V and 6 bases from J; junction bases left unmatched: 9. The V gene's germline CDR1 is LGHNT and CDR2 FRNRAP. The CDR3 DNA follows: TGTGCTAGTGGTTTGGCCATGGACAGGGGAGGCGCCGGGGAGCTGTTTTTT. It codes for CASGLAMDRGGAGELFF.

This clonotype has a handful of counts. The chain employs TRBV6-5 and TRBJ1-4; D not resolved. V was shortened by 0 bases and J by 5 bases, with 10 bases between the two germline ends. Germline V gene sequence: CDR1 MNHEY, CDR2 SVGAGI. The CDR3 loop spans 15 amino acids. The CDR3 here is CASSYSQAGNEKLFF. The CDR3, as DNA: TGTGCCAGCAGTTACTCGCAGGCGGGGAATGAAAAACTGTTTTTT.

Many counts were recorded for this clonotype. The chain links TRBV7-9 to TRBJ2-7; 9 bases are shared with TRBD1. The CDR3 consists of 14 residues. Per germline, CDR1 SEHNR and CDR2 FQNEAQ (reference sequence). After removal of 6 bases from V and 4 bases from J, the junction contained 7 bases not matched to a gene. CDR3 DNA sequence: TGTGCCAGCAGACCAGGGGGACAGGGATACGAGCAGTACTTC. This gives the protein CASRPGGQGYEQYF.

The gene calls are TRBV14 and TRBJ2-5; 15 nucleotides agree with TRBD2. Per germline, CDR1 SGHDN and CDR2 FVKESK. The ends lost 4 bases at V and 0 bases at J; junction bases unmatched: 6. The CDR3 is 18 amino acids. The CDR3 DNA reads TGTGCCAGCAGCCCAGGACTAGCGGGAGGGCCGGACCAAGAGACCCAGTACTTC. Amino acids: CASSPGLAGGPDQETQYF. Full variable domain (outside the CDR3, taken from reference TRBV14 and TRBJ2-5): EAGVTQFPSHSVIEKGQTVTLRCDPISGHDNLYWYRRVMGKEIKFLLHFVKESKQDESGMPNNRFLAERTGGTYSTLKVQPAELEDSGVYFCASSPGLAGGPDQETQYFGPGTRLLVL.

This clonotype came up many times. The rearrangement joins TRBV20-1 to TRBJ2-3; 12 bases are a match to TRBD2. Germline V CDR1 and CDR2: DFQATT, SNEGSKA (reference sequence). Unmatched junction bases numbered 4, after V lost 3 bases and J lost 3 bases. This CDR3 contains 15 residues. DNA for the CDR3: TGCAGTGCTAGGCACCTAGCGGGAGGGACAGATACGCAGTATTTT. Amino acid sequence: CSARHLAGGTDTQYF.

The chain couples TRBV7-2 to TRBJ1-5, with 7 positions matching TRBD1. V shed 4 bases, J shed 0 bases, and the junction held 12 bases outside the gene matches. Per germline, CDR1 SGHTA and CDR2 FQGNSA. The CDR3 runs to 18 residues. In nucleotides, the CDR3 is TGTGCCAGCAGCTCCCGAGGGGGCAGGGAGATTAGCAATCAGCCCCAGCATTTT. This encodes CASSSRGGREISNQPQHF. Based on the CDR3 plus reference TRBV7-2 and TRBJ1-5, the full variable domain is GAGVSQSPSNKVTEKGKDVELRCDPISGHTALYWYRQSLGQGLEFLIYFQGNSAPDKSGLPSDRFSAERTGGSVSTLTIQRTQQEDSAVYLCASSSRGGREISNQPQHFGDGTRLSIL.

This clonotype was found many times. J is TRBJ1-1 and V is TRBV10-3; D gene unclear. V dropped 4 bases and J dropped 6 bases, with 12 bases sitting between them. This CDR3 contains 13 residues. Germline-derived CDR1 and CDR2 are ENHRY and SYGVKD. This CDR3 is CAISGRSFAEAFF. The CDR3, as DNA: TGTGCCATCAGTGGACGTTCGTTCGCTGAAGCTTTCTTT.

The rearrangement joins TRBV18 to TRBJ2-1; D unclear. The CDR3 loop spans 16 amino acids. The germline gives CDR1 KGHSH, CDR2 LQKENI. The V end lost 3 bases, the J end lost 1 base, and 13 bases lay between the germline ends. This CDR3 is CASSPRRDSSYNEQFF. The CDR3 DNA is TGTGCCAGCTCACCGAGGAGAGACTCTTCCTACAATGAGCAGTTCTTC.

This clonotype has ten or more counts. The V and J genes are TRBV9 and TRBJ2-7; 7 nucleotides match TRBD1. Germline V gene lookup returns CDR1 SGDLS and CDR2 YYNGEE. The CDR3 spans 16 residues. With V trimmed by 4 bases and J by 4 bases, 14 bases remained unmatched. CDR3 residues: CASSPSDRPLRYEQYF. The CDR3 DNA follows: TGTGCCAGCAGCCCCTCGGACAGGCCCCTTAGGTACGAGCAGTACTTC.

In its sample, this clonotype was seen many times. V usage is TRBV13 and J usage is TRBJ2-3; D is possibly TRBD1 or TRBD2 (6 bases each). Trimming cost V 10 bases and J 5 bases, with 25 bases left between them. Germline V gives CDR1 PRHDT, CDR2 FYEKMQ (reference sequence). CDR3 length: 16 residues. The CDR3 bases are TGTGCCACCGGGGGAATAGCGACTAGAGGGGGAGATACGCAGTATTTT. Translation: CATGGIATRGGDTQYF.

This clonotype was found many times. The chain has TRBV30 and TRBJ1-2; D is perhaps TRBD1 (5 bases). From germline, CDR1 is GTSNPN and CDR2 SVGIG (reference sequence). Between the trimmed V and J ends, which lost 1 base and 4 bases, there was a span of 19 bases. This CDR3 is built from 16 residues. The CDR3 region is CAWSDPSVGRLYGYTF. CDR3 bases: TGTGCCTGGAGTGACCCTAGTGTGGGACGGCTCTATGGCTACACCTTC.

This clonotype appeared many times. The DNA of the CDR3 is TGTGCCAGCACCCTTCGGAGCGGGAGCTATGAGCAGTTCTTC. It yields the protein CASTLRSGSYEQFF. The V gene is TRBV12-3 or TRBV12-4, the J gene TRBJ2-1, with 8 nucleotides matching TRBD2. The CDR3 extends over 14 amino acids. V shed 7 bases, J shed 8 bases, and the junction held 10 bases outside the gene matches.

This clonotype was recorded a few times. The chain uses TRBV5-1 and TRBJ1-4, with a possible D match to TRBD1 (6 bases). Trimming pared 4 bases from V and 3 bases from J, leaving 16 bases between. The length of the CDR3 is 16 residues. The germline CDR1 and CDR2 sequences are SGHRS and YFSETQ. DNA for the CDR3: TGCGCCAGCAGCCCTTCGGGGGCCAGTGCTAATGAAAAACTGTTTTTT. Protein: CASSPSGASANEKLFF.

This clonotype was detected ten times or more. The CDR3 loop reads CASRLTGDTEAFF. In DNA form, the CDR3 reads TGTGCCAGCAGACTCACAGGGGACACTGAAGCTTTCTTT. This sequence joins TRBV6-1 and TRBJ1-1; TRBD1 matches 7 bases. This CDR3 spans 13 amino acids. Germline CDR1 and CDR2: MNHNS and SASEGT. The junction had 4 bases not matched to a gene; V was cut back by 6 bases and J by 3 bases.

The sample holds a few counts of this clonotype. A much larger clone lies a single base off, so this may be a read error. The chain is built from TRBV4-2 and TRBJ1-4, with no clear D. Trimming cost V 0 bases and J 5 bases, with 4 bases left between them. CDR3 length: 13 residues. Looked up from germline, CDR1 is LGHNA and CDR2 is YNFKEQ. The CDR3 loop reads CASSQDGNEKLFF. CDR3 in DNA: TGTGCCAGCAGCCAAGATGGGAATGAAAAACTGTTTTTT.

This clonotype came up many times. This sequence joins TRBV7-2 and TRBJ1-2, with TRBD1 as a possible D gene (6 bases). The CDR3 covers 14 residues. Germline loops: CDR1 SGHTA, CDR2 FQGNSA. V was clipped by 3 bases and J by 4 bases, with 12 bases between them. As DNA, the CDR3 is TGTGCCAGCAGCTTTATGGGGGCGGTCTATGGCTACACCTTC. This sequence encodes CASSFMGAVYGYTF.